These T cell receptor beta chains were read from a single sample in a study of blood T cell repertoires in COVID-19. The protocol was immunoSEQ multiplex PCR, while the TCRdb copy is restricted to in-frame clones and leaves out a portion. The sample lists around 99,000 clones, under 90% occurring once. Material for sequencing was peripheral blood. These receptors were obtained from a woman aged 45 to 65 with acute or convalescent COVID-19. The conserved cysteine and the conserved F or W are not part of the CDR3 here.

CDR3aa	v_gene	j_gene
ASSPYYEQY	TRBV7-4	TRBJ2-7
ATSRGGGSDNEQF	TRBV15	TRBJ2-1
ASSLDRVAYGYT	TRBV5-4	TRBJ1-2
ASSLGQNTEAF	TRBV6-5	TRBJ1-1
ASSIGLAGGSNEQF	TRBV19	TRBJ2-1
ASSRYETSGGTSSTDTQY	TRBV3-1/TRBV3-2	TRBJ2-3
ASSYRTGLDTEAF	TRBV6-2/TRBV6-3	TRBJ1-1
ASSLVYGANVLT	TRBV5-1	TRBJ2-6
ASSEFQGQAKNIQY	TRBV6-1	TRBJ2-4
SASTKLSGQSYGYT	TRBV20-1	TRBJ1-2
ASSSGHPNQPQH	TRBV7-2	TRBJ1-5
AITGDTVYEQY	TRBV10-3	TRBJ2-7
ASRLQGAHGYT	TRBV3-1/TRBV3-2	TRBJ1-2
ASRGTGKVAGGYT	TRBV6-5	TRBJ1-2
ASSSEGSDTQY	TRBV7-2	TRBJ2-3
ASSPQGGGLDTQY	TRBV6-5	TRBJ2-3
ASSLAGGQYEQY	TRBV19	TRBJ2-7
ASSSGRGNTEAF	TRBV18	TRBJ1-1
ASSLGQGLGNYGYT	TRBV4-1	TRBJ1-2
ASSPHPGTVYEQY	TRBV7-8	TRBJ2-7
ATSDQTSGGLNTGELF	TRBV24-1	TRBJ2-2
ASFGAARGGAQH	TRBV28	TRBJ1-5
ASSPGLAVFGGTDTQY	TRBV5-1	TRBJ2-3
ASSPGQGYRTGELF	TRBV6-6	TRBJ2-2
ASSFRLAGRETQY	TRBV19	TRBJ2-5
AISPGEGLWLDGYT	TRBV10-3	TRBJ1-2
ASSGQGDFSNQPQH	TRBV25-1	TRBJ1-5
ASRPTAGDTEAF	TRBV7-8	TRBJ1-1
ASSPPSSYEQY	TRBV18	TRBJ2-7
ASREGDQPQH	TRBV28	TRBJ1-5
ASSPMAGVDTEAF	TRBV18	TRBJ1-1
ASSGFLLGGYT	TRBV9	TRBJ1-2
ASHPGGVPNTEAF	TRBV28	TRBJ1-1
ASSGSAGQPQH	TRBV18	TRBJ1-5
ASGSEGAYNEQF	TRBV12-5	TRBJ2-1
ASSILNQGTEAF	TRBV5-5	TRBJ1-1
ASSVGGAGNNEQF	TRBV9	TRBJ2-1
ASSLMGGEGKSYT	TRBV7-3	TRBJ1-2
ASSFDRANYGYT	TRBV5-1	TRBJ1-2
ASRAHRDLPEAF	TRBV19	TRBJ1-1